These 24 T cell receptor beta chains originate from one sample sequenced in a study of response to subunit inactivated influenza vaccine (dated by TCRdb to 2017 to 2018). The library was obtained by RT-PCR. Sequencer: Illumina HiSeq 2500. The public reads were quality trimmed at Q25 with fastp and then assembled into clones with MiXCR by TCRdb, keeping productive beta chains. Every entry covers one CDR3 protein and lists the most common genes and DNA from its rows. The sample records 170,000 or so distinct CDR3 sequences, approximately 11% of which are singletons. Clones ranked in the top ten supply roughly 40% of the sample. This specimen consisted of CD8+ T cells sorted from PBMCs, obtained 23 to 25 months after vaccination. The receptors were sampled from a man in his fifties or sixties who received an inactivated influenza vaccine. Donor details come from another sample of the same person, matched by shared clones.

V is TRBV5-8 and J is TRBJ2-2; 10 nucleotides agree with TRBD2. Germline loops: CDR1 SGHTS, CDR2 YDEGEE. The CDR3 covers 16 residues. With 1 base clipped from V and 3 bases from J, the junction kept 3 bases outside the gene matches. CDR3: CASSLLAGGHTGELFF. CDR3 nucleotide sequence: TGTGCCAGCAGCTTGTTAGCGGGGGGCCACACCGGGGAGCTGTTTTTT.

Ten or more counts support this clonotype. This chain uses TRBV7-9 with TRBJ1-1; perhaps TRBD1 as D (6 bases). This CDR3 contains 12 residues. Germline-derived CDR1 and CDR2 are SEHNR and FQNEAQ (reference sequence). V dropped 3 bases and J dropped 5 bases, with 7 bases sitting between them. CDR3 DNA: TGTGCCAGCAGCTTTACAGGGACTGAAGCTTTCTTT. It codes for CASSFTGTEAFF.

The J gene is TRBJ2-5, the V gene TRBV11-2; tentatively, D is TRBD1 (6 bases). The length of the CDR3 is 18 residues. V dropped 2 bases and J dropped 3 bases, with 22 bases sitting between them. CDR1 and CDR2 (germline): SGHAT, FQNNGV. The CDR3 region has the DNA TGTGCCAGCAGCTTATCCCCCGGGCGTGGGGGCCGGGAAGAGACCCAGTACTTC. Residues: CASSLSPGRGGREETQYF.

The chain employs TRBV3-1 and TRBJ2-1; 9 bases are shared with TRBD2. This CDR3 comprises 15 residues. From germline, CDR1 is LGHDT and CDR2 YNNKEL (reference sequence). The V segment lost 4 bases and the J segment 4 bases; nucleotides outside the gene matches: 5. Here the CDR3 DNA reads TGTGCCAGCAGCCCGCTAGCGGGGAAGTACAATGAGCAGTTCTTC. It yields the protein CASSPLAGKYNEQFF.

The rearrangement links TRBV27 to TRBJ2-1, with 16 bases matching TRBD2. The germline V gene has CDR1 MNHEY and CDR2 SMNVEV (reference sequence). V lost 2 bases to trimming and J lost 8 bases; unmatched junction nucleotides: 0. This CDR3 region has 15 residues. CDR3 nucleotides: TGTGCCAGCAGTTTAGGGACTAGCGGGAGGGATGAGCAGTTCTTC. Encoded protein: CASSLGTSGRDEQFF.

Turning to this clonotype: This CDR3 is missing its conserved last phenylalanine or tryptophan, likely due to a read error. The limits of the CDR3 on the DNA are not certain, so only TCRdb's listed CDR3 is given. The genes are TRBV10-2 and TRBJ2-1; the D segment call TRBD2 is taken from the table without a DNA check. The V gene's germline CDR1 is WSHSY and CDR2 SAAADI. The CDR3 is 19 residues long, ends included. The CDR3 sequence: CASSESWSGGPPGPMSSSS.

On this clonotype itself: A junction boundary mismatches the germline segment, possibly from a read error. The chain employs TRBV6-2 or TRBV6-3 and TRBJ2-2; a possible D gene is TRBD1 (5 bases). This CDR3 has 14 amino acids. The V gene's germline CDR1 is MNHEY and CDR2 SVGEGT. The CDR3 spells CASGYSTDAGELFF. CDR3 coding DNA: TGTGCCAGCGGTTACTCGACAGACGCCGGGGAGCTGTTTTTT.

This clonotype was seen at least ten times. V and J are TRBV10-3 and TRBJ2-7, with D unclear. Germline V gene sequence: CDR1 ENHRY, CDR2 SYGVKD. The CDR3 has 14 residues. Trimming pared 3 bases from V and 0 bases from J, leaving 9 bases between. The CDR3 region has the DNA TGTGCCATCAGTGAAACGGAAAGCTCCTACGAGCAGTACTTC. As protein: CAISETESSYEQYF.

The chain combines TRBV4-3 with TRBJ2-2; D not certain. The V gene's germline CDR1 is LGHNA and CDR2 YSLEER. V dropped 4 bases and J dropped 0 bases, with 12 bases sitting between them. The CDR3 runs to 16 residues. The CDR3 DNA reads TGCGCCAGCAGCCCGCATCAGGTCGCGAACACCGGGGAGCTGTTTTTT. Translated, it gives CASSPHQVANTGELFF.

This chain links TRBV19 with TRBJ1-5, with 8 positions matching TRBD1. The CDR3 is made up of 15 amino acids. The ends lost 0 bases at V and 7 bases at J; junction bases unmatched: 5. Germline CDR1 and CDR2: LNHDA and SQIVND (reference sequence). The CDR3 coding sequence is TGTGCCAGTAGTATAGACTCAGGGGGCAGGCAGCCCCAGCATTTT. Translation: CASSIDSGGRQPQHF.

The chain recombines TRBV6-1 with TRBJ1-4; D remains unclear. The V gene lost 5 bases and the J gene lost 6 bases, with 13 bases spanning the gap. Germline CDR1 and CDR2: MNHNS and SASEGT. The CDR3 sequence is 14 residues long. Here the CDR3 reads CASSPSVGDEKLFF. The CDR3 coding sequence is TGTGCCAGCAGTCCCAGCGTCGGGGATGAAAAACTGTTTTTT.

This clonotype showed up many times. V gene TRBV4-3 combines with J gene TRBJ2-7; D not certain. Trimming took 2 bases from V and 2 from J, leaving 13 bases between them. Germline values: CDR1 LGHNA, CDR2 YSLEER. The CDR3 covers 15 residues. The CDR3 reads CASSQTLTGPYEQYF. The DNA of the CDR3 is TGCGCCAGCAGCCAAACTCTGACGGGTCCCTACGAGCAGTACTTC.

This clonotype was counted only a few times. The V call is TRBV7-2, the J call TRBJ2-1; TRBD1 matches 12 bases. Per the germline V gene, CDR1 is SGHTA and CDR2 is FQGNSA. V gave up 4 bases and J gave up 4 bases; unmatched junction bases: 5. This CDR3 comprises 16 residues. The CDR3 nucleotides are TGTGCCAGCAGCTATCCGGGACAGGGGGCTTACAATGAGCAGTTCTTC. It codes for CASSYPGQGAYNEQFF.

This clonotype was detected only a few times. The chain joins TRBV27 to TRBJ2-3, with TRBD2 matching over 15 bases. The CDR3 runs to 16 residues. Germline lookup yields CDR1 MNHEY and CDR2 SMNVEV (reference sequence). Losses at the gene ends were 2 bases for V and 5 bases for J; bases not matched to a gene: 2. The CDR3 loop reads CASSLGLAGGQDTQYF. The CDR3 nucleotides are TGTGCCAGCAGTTTAGGACTAGCGGGGGGGCAAGATACGCAGTATTTT.

This sequence joins TRBV15 and TRBJ2-5; D is unclear. The CDR3 sequence is 13 residues long. The ends were cut back, 8 bases at V and 0 bases at J, with 10 bases in the middle. Germline CDR1 is LNHNV and CDR2 is YYDKDF (reference sequence). As DNA, the CDR3 is TGTGCCACCCGCCCCGGGCACCAAGAGACCCAGTACTTC. Its translation is CATRPGHQETQYF.

V gene TRBV7-9 combines with J gene TRBJ2-7; 9 nucleotides match TRBD1. Trimming cost V 5 bases and J 1 base; bases outside gene matches: 9. The CDR3 is 16 residues long. Germline V gives CDR1 SEHNR, CDR2 FQNEAQ (reference sequence). The CDR3 DNA reads TGTGCCAGCAGCCCTGGACAGGGGACAAGTTCCTACGAGCAGTACTTC. Residues: CASSPGQGTSSYEQYF.

The rearrangement uses TRBV28 and TRBJ1-1; 7 bases fit TRBD1. Germline values: CDR1 MDHEN, CDR2 SYDVKM. This CDR3 is 15 amino acids long. V was pared by 1 base and J by 3 bases, with 5 bases of the junction left unmatched. This chain's CDR3 is CASSLSHRGYTEAFF. The DNA of the CDR3 is TGTGCCAGCAGTTTATCGCACAGGGGATACACTGAAGCTTTCTTT.

This clonotype came up many times. The chain uses TRBV20-1 and TRBJ2-5; no firm D call. Germline CDR1 DFQATT, CDR2 SNEGSKA (reference sequence). This CDR3 is built from 14 residues. The CDR3 region is CSSRMVVAQETQYF. The CDR3 region has the DNA TGCAGCAGCCGAATGGTGGTAGCCCAAGAGACCCAGTACTTC.

The V call is TRBV6-6, the J call TRBJ1-1; TRBD1 matches 7 bases. Per the germline V gene, CDR1 is MNHNY and CDR2 is SVGAGI (reference sequence). The CDR3 is made up of 13 amino acids. Trimming removed 5 bases from V and 6 bases from J; junction bases left unmatched: 6. This chain's CDR3 is CASSIFRGSEAFF. In nucleotides, the CDR3 is TGTGCCAGCAGTATCTTCAGGGGGTCTGAAGCTTTCTTT.

This clonotype was observed a handful of times. V and J are TRBV5-1 and TRBJ2-5, with 9 bases that match TRBD2. Germline loops: CDR1 SGHRS, CDR2 YFSETQ. Trimming took 6 bases from V and 1 from J; bases not matched to a gene: 16. The CDR3 is 18 amino acids. The CDR3 sequence is CASMPYWRREGIQETQYF. The CDR3, as DNA: TGCGCCAGCATGCCTTATTGGCGGCGGGAGGGAATCCAAGAGACCCAGTACTTC.

J is TRBJ2-7 and V is TRBV29-1; 9 bases align to TRBD1. The V segment lost 7 bases and the J segment 2 bases; nucleotides outside the gene matches: 6. CDR1 is SQVTM, CDR2 ANQGSEA, per germline. This CDR3 has 13 amino acids. Here the CDR3 reads CSGGTGRAYEQYF. Here the CDR3 DNA reads TGCAGCGGGGGGACAGGGAGGGCCTACGAGCAGTACTTC.

The sample holds many counts of this clonotype. The rearrangement links TRBV4-2 to TRBJ2-1; TRBD1 agrees at 12 bases. V lost 0 bases and J lost 8; bases outside the gene matches: 8. CDR1 is LGHNA, CDR2 YNFKEQ, per germline. The CDR3 runs to 17 residues. The CDR3 reads CASSQETGTGGVDEQFF. CDR3 in DNA: TGTGCCAGCAGCCAAGAAACCGGGACAGGGGGCGTGGATGAGCAGTTCTTC.

The chain employs TRBV4-2 and TRBJ2-1; TRBD2 agrees at 12 bases. Germline V gene sequence: CDR1 LGHNA, CDR2 YNFKEQ. Trimming at V came to 1 base and at J to 6 bases, leaving 7 bases not matched to a gene. There are 17 residues in the CDR3. The CDR3, as DNA: TGTGCCAGCAGCCAAGCGGCTAGCGGGGGGGTTTTCAATGAGCAGTTCTTC. This sequence encodes CASSQAASGGVFNEQFF.

This clonotype was seen only a few times. This rearrangement joins TRBV28 to TRBJ2-7; tentative D call: TRBD1 (5 bases). The CDR3 has 14 residues. The V end was cut by 2 bases, the J end by 5 bases, with 13 bases between. Germline V gene sequence: CDR1 MDHEN, CDR2 SYDVKM. The CDR3 region has the DNA TGTGCCAGCAGTTTAAGGGGAAATCCGAACGAGCAGTACTTC. Protein sequence: CASSLRGNPNEQYF. The entire variable domain, with the rest obtained from reference TRBV28 and TRBJ2-7, is as follows: DVKVTQSSRYLVKRTGEKVFLECVQDMDHENMFWYRQDPGLGLRLIYFSYDVKMKEKGDIPEGYSVSREKKERFSLILESASTNQTSMYLCASSLRGNPNEQYFGPGTRLTVT.